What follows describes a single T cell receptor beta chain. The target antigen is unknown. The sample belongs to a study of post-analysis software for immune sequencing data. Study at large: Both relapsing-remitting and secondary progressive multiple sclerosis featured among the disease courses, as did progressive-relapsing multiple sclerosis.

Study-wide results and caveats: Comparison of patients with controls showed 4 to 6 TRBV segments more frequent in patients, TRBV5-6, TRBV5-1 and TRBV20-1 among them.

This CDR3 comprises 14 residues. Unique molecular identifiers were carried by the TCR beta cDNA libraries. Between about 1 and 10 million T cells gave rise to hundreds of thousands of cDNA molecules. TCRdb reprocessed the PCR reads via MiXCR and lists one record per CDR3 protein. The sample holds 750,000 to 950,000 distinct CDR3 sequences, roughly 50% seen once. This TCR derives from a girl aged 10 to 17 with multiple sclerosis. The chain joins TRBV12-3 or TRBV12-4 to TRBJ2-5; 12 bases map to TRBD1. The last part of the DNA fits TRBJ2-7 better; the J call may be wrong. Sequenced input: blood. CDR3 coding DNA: TGTGCCAGCACCTGGGGGACAGGGGGCGGCGAGCAGTACTTC. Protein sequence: CASTWGTGGGEQYF.